One sample yielded the 11 T cell receptor beta chains listed below, sequenced in a study of blood T cell repertoires in COVID-19. TCRdb keeps only in-frame clones here, not all; method: immunoSEQ multiplex PCR. The sample shows more than 300,000 clones, around 87% of them seen only once. The sequenced sample was PBMCs or T cells enriched from blood (not recorded which). These receptors all stem from a man aged 35-49 years in a cohort exposed to, infected with or recovered from COVID-19 (not recorded which).

This chain joins TRBV15 and TRBJ1-1; 8 nucleotides match TRBD1. This CDR3 region has 16 residues. CDR1 LNHNV and CDR2 YYDKDF come from the germline V gene (reference sequence). The V segment lost 3 bases and the J segment 4 bases; nucleotides outside the gene matches: 10. The CDR3 here is CATSRAKGQGPTEAFF. CDR3 bases: TGTGCCACCAGCAGGGCCAAAGGACAGGGCCCCACTGAAGCTTTCTTT.

The chain recombines TRBV7-2 with TRBJ2-1, with 7 bases matching TRBD1. This CDR3 spans 16 amino acids. CDR1 is SGHTA and CDR2 is FQGNSA in the germline V gene. V shed 4 bases, J shed 2 bases, and the junction held 8 bases outside the gene matches. For the CDR3, the DNA is TGTGCCAGCAGCTCCCTAACAGGGGACCCCTACAATGAGCAGTTCTTC. Translated, it gives CASSSLTGDPYNEQFF.

In this sample, this clone turned up a few times. The CDR3 nucleotides read TGTGCCAGCTCAGGACAGGCCTACGAGCAGTACTTC. This gives the protein CASSGQAYEQYF. V is TRBV18 and J is TRBJ2-7, with TRBD1 matching over 7 bases. V dropped 5 bases and J dropped 2; count of bases not matched to a gene: 0. Per the germline V gene, CDR1 is KGHSH and CDR2 is LQKENI. This CDR3 is built from 12 residues.

This chain's CDR3 is CAWNRDTYYGYTF. CDR3 in DNA: TGTGCCTGGAACCGGGACACCTACTATGGCTACACCTTC. The chain recombines TRBV30 with TRBJ1-2; tentatively, D is TRBD1 (6 bases). CDR3 length equals 13 residues. Trimming removed 4 bases at V and 3 bases at J, with 12 bases between. Germline V gene lookup returns CDR1 GTSNPN and CDR2 SVGIG (reference sequence). The variable domain in full, with the rest retrieved from reference TRBV30 and TRBJ1-2, is SQTIHQWPATLVQPVGSPLSLECTVEGTSNPNLYWYRQAAGRGLQLLFYSVGIGQISSEVPQNLSASRPQDRQFILSSKKLLLSDSGFYLCAWNRDTYYGYTFGSGTRLTVV.

The gene calls are TRBV3-1 (or the pseudogene TRBV3-2) and TRBJ1-2, with a possible D match to TRBD1 (5 bases). Germline V gene data show CDR1 as LGHDT and CDR2 as YNNKEL (reference sequence). Trimming removed 2 bases from V and 0 bases from J, with 7 bases in between. The CDR3 is 14 residues long. DNA for the CDR3: TGTGCCAGCAGCCAACAGGGTGCTAACTATGGCTACACCTTC. Amino acid sequence: CASSQQGANYGYTF.

This chain joins TRBV15 and TRBJ2-3; perhaps TRBD2 as D (5 bases). This CDR3 comprises 17 residues. Between the trimmed V and J ends, which lost 1 base and 3 bases, there was a span of 17 bases. Germline V gene data show CDR1 as LNHNV and CDR2 as YYDKDF (reference sequence). The CDR3 DNA follows: TGTGCCACCAGCAGAGTGGTCGGCAACCGGGGAACAGATACGCAGTATTTT. It encodes CATSRVVGNRGTDTQYF.

The chain is built from TRBV5-8 and TRBJ2-7, with 11 positions matching TRBD1. The CDR3 is 15 amino acids. Germline CDR1 reads SGHTS; CDR2 reads YDEGEE. The trim removed 3 bases at V and 5 bases at J, leaving 7 bases unmatched. The CDR3 protein is CASSSFGTGGDEQYF. The CDR3 DNA is TGTGCCAGCAGCTCCTTCGGGACAGGGGGTGACGAGCAGTACTTC.

The chain uses TRBV7-2 and TRBJ1-2; 7 bases are a match to TRBD1. Trimming removed 4 bases from V and 4 bases from J; junction bases left unmatched: 3. Per the germline V gene, CDR1 is SGHTA and CDR2 is FQGNSA. The CDR3 is 13 residues long. The CDR3 loop reads CASSSGQFYGYTF. CDR3 bases: TGTGCCAGCAGCTCGGGACAGTTCTATGGCTACACCTTC.

This chain joins TRBV29-1 and TRBJ1-1; 7 bases agree with TRBD1. This CDR3 has 14 residues. The germline CDR1 and CDR2 sequences are SQVTM and ANQGSEA. V lost 4 bases to trimming and J lost 6 bases; unmatched junction nucleotides: 11. The CDR3 loop is CSVAEVGGFAEAFF. The CDR3 region has the DNA TGCAGCGTTGCGGAAGTAGGGGGCTTCGCTGAAGCTTTCTTT.

This clone was counted only a few times. The chain links TRBV6-5 to TRBJ2-7; D possibly corresponds to TRBD1 (6 bases). V was trimmed by 7 bases and J by 2 bases, leaving 15 bases between them. CDR3 length: 14 residues. In germline, CDR1 is MNHEY, CDR2 SVGAGI. As DNA, the CDR3 is TGTGCCAGCACTCCACTGACAGGTCCCTACGAGCAGTACTTC. It is translated as CASTPLTGPYEQYF.

Points on this clone: Mismatch with germline at one junction end may stem from a read error. The chain joins TRBV5-1 to TRBJ1-1; D ambiguous. This CDR3 is 13 amino acids long. Germline loops: CDR1 SGHRS, CDR2 YFSETQ. The CDR3 is CASRGGGDTDAFF. Here the CDR3 DNA reads TGCGCCAGCAGAGGCGGAGGTGACACTGACGCTTTCTTT.